The present TCR beta chain was sequenced within a study of blood T cell repertoires in COVID-19. Whole-study context: Material from acute and convalescent COVID-19 was sourced from the United States, Italy and Spain.

The germline CDR1 and CDR2 sequences are SSHAT and FNYEAQ (reference sequence). This CDR3 has 15 residues. Trimming cost V 1 base and J 1 base, with 10 bases left between them. The authors' processing: By means of reference gene primer amplification, nucleated cell counts were estimated. Data came from immunoSEQ multiplex PCR; TCRdb stores just in-frame clones and leaves some out. V, J and clone size are those of that table, while D and trimming were read from the DNA. Here the sample spans 150,000 to 190,000 clones, 75% to 85% being singletons. The origin of this receptor is a woman aged 45-65 years with acute or convalescent COVID-19. V is TRBV7-7 and J is TRBJ2-5; unclear D gene. Sequencing used peripheral blood. CDR3 DNA sequence: TGTGCCAGCAGCTTAGGGCCGATCTCCCAAGAGACCCAGTACTTC. This gives the protein CASSLGPISQETQYF.